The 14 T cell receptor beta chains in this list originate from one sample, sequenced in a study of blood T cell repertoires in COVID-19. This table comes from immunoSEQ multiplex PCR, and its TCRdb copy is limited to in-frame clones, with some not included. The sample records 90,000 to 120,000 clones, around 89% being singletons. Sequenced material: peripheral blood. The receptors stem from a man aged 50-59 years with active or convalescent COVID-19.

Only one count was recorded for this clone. The DNA for the CDR3 is TGTGCCAGCAGCCAACCGCAGGGGTCTGGTACGCAGTATTTT. This encodes CASSQPQGSGTQYF. The rearrangement uses TRBV4-2 and TRBJ2-3; a possible D gene is TRBD1 (6 bases). Trimming took off 2 bases at V and 8 bases at J, with 14 bases between the two ends. In germline, CDR1 is LGHNA, CDR2 YNFKEQ. The CDR3 loop spans 14 amino acids.

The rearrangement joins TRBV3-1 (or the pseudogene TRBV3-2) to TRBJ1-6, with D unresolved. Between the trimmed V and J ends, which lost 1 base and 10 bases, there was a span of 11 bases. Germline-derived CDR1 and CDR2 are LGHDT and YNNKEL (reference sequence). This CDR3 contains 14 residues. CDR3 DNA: TGTGCCAGCAGCCAAGGGTTCGGGAGGTCACCCCTCCACTTT. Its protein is CASSQGFGRSPLHF.

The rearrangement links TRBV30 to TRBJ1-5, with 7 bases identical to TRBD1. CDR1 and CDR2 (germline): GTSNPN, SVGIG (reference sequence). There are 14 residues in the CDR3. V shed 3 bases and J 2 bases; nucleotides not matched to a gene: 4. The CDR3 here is CAWSQGQGNQPQHF. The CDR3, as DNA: TGTGCCTGGAGCCAAGGACAGGGCAATCAGCCCCAGCATTTT.

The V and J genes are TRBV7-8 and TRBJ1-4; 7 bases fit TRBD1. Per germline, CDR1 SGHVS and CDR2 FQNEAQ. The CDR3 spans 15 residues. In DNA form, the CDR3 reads TGTGCGACTCGAGCCGGGACAGCTTTGACAGAAAAACTGTTTTTT. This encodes CATRAGTALTEKLFF.

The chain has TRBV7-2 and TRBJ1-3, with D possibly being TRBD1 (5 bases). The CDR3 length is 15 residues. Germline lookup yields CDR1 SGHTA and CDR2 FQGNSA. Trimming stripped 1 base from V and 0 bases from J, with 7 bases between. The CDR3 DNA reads TGTGCCAGCAGCTTAGAGGGGTACTCTGGAAACACCATATATTTT. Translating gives CASSLEGYSGNTIYF.

CDR3 protein: CASSLRGQGNTIYF. The CDR3 DNA reads as TGTGCCAGCAGCTTAAGAGGACAGGGAAACACCATATATTTT. The chain uses TRBV7-8 and TRBJ1-3; a weak D match, TRBD1 (6 bases). The germline V gene encodes CDR1 SGHVS and CDR2 FQNEAQ. The length of the CDR3 is 14 residues. V gave up 2 bases and J gave up 4 bases, with 9 bases separating them.

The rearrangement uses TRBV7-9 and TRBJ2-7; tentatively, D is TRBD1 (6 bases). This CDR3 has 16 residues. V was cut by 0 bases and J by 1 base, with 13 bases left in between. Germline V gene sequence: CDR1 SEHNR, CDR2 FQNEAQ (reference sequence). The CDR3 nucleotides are TGTGCCAGCAGCTTAGCTTCAGGGGTCAGTTCCTACGAGCAGTACTTC. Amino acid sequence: CASSLASGVSSYEQYF. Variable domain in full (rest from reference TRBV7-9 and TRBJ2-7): DTGVSQNPRHKITKRGQNVTFRCDPISEHNRLYWYRQTLGQGPEFLTYFQNEAQLEKSRLLSDRFSAERPKGSFSTLEIQRTEQGDSAMYLCASSLASGVSSYEQYFGPGTRLTVT.

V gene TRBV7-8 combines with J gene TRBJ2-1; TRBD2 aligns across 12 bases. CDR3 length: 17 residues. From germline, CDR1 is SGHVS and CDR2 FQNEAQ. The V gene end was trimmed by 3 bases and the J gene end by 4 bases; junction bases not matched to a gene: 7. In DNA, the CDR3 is TGTGCCAGCAGCTTTAGACCCGGGACTAGCGGGTACAATGAGCAGTTCTTC. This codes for CASSFRPGTSGYNEQFF.

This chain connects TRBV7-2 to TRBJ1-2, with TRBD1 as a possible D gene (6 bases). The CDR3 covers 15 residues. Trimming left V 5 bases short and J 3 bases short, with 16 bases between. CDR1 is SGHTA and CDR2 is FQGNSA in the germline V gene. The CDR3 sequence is CASSQAPTGYYGYTF. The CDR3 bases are TGTGCCAGCAGCCAAGCGCCCACAGGGTACTATGGCTACACCTTC.

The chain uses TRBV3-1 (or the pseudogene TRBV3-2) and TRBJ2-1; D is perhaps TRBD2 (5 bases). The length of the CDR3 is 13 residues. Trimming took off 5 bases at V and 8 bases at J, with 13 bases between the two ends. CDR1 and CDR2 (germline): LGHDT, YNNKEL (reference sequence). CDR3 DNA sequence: TGTGCCAGCAGCACCACTAGTCTGTATGAGCAGTTCTTC. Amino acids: CASSTTSLYEQFF.

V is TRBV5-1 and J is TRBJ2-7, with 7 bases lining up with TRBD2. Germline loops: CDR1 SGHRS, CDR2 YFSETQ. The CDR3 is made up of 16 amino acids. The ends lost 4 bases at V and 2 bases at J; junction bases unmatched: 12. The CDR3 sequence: CASSLPLSGAPYEQYF. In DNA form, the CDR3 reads TGCGCCAGCAGCCTACCGCTGAGCGGGGCCCCCTACGAGCAGTACTTC. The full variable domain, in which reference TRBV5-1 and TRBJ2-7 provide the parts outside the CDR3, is KAGVTQTPRYLIKTRGQQVTLSCSPISGHRSVSWYQQTPGQGLQFLFEYFSETQRNKGNFPGRFSGRQFSNSRSEMNVSTLELGDSALYLCASSLPLSGAPYEQYFGPGTRLTVT.

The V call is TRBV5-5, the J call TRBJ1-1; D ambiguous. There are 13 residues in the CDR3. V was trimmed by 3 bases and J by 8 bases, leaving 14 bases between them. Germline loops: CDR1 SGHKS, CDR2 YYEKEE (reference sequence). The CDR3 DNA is TGTGCCAGCAGCTGGGCAGAGTTACAAGAAGCTTTCTTT. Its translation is CASSWAELQEAFF.

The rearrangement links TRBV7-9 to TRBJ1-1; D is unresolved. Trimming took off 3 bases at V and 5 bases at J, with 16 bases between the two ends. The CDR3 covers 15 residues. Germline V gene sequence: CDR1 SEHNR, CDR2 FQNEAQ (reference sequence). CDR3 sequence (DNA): TGTGCCAGCAGCTTCAGGAGAGGGAAGAGAACTGAAGCTTTCTTT. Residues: CASSFRRGKRTEAFF. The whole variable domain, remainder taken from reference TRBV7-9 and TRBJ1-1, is DTGVSQNPRHKITKRGQNVTFRCDPISEHNRLYWYRQTLGQGPEFLTYFQNEAQLEKSRLLSDRFSAERPKGSFSTLEIQRTEQGDSAMYLCASSFRRGKRTEAFFGQGTRLTVV.

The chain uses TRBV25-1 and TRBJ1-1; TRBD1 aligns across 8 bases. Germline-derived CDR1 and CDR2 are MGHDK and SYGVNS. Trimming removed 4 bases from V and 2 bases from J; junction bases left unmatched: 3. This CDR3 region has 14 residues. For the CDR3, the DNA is TGTGCCAGCAGTGGGACAGGGATTAACACTGAAGCTTTCTTT. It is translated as CASSGTGINTEAFF.